This T cell receptor beta chain was observed in a study of blood T cell repertoires in COVID-19. Looking at the study overall: The cDNA or gDNA used as material had been derived from T cells, B-cell-depleted T cells, or PBMCs.

Participant-given clinical history determined each cohort assignment. The CDR3 has 14 residues. V was cut by 4 bases and J by 4 bases, with 11 bases left in between. Germline values: CDR1 LNHNV, CDR2 YYDKDF (reference sequence). Source study methods: Cell counts per sample came from amplifying reference gene primers. TCRdb keeps only in-frame clones here, not all; method: immunoSEQ multiplex PCR. The DNA gave D and trimming, while V, J and clone size come from that table. In the table there are some 510,000 clones, 85% to 90% of which are singletons. The sequence derives from a woman aged 35 to 49 who had recovered from COVID-19. This chain links TRBV15 with TRBJ1-5; D is ambiguous. Sequencing input: PBMCs or T cells enriched from blood (not recorded which). Here the CDR3 reads CATSTAGGNQPQHF. CDR3 nucleotides: TGTGCCACCAGCACGGCGGGCGGTAATCAGCCCCAGCATTTT.